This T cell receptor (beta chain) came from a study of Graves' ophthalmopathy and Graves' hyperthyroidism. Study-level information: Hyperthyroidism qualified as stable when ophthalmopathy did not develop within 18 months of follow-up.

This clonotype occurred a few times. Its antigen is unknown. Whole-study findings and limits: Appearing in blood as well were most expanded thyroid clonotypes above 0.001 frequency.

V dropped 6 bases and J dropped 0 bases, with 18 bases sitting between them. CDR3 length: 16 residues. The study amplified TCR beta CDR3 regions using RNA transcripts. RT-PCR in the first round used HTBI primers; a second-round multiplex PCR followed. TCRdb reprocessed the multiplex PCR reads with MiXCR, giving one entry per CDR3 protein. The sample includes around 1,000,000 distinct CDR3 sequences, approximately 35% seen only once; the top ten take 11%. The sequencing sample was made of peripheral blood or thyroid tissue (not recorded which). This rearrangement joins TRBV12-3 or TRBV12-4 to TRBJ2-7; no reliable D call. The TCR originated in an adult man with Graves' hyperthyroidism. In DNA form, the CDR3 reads TGTGCCAGCAGACCAACCGGACGGGCAACCTCCTACGAGCAGTACTTC. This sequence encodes CASRPTGRATSYEQYF.